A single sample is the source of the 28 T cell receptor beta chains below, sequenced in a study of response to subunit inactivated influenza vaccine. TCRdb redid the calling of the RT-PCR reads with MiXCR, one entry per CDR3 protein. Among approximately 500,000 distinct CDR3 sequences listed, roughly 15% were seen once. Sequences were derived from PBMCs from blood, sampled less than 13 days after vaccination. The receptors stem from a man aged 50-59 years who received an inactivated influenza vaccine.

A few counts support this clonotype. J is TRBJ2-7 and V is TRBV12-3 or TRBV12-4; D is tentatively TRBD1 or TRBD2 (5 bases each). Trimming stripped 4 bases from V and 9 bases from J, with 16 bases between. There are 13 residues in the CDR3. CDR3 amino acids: CASSSGTWVAQYF. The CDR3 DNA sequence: TGTGCCAGCAGTTCAGGGACGTGGGTCGCGCAGTACTTC.

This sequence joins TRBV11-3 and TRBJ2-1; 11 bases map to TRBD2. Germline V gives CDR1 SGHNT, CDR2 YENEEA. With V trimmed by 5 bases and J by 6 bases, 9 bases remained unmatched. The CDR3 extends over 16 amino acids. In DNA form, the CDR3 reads TGTGCCAGCAGCCCAGGGGTAGCGGGAGGGCGCAATGAGCAGTTCTTC. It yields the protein CASSPGVAGGRNEQFF.

This CDR3 is CASSSGGERNEQYF. Here the CDR3 DNA reads TGTGCCAGCAGCTCTGGGGGGGAAAGGAACGAGCAGTACTTC. The chain carries TRBV5-6 and TRBJ2-7; 7 nucleotides agree with TRBD2. This CDR3 contains 14 residues. J lost 5 bases, V lost 3 bases, and 8 bases had no gene match. Germline CDR1 SGHDT, CDR2 YYEEEE.

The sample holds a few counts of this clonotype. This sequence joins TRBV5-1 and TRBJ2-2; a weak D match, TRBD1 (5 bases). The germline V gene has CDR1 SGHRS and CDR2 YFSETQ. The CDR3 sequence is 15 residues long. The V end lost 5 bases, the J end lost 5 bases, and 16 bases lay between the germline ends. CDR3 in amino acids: CASRLDPAGTGELFF. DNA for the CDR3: TGCGCCAGCAGACTTGACCCGGCAGGGACCGGGGAGCTGTTTTTT.

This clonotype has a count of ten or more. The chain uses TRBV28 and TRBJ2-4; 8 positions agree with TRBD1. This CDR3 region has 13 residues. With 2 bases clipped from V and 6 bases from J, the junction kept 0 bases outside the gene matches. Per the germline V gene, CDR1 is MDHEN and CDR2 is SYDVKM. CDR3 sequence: CASSLTGGNIQYF. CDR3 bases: TGTGCCAGCAGTTTAACAGGGGGAAACATTCAGTACTTC.

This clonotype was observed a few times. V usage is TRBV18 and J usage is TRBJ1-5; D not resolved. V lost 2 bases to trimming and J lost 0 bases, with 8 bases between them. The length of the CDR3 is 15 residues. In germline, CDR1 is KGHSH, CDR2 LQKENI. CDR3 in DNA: TGTGCCAGCTCACCATCGGGGTCTAGCAATCAGCCCCAGCATTTT. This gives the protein CASSPSGSSNQPQHF. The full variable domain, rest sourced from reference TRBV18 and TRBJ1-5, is NAGVMQNPRHLVRRRGQEARLRCSPMKGHSHVYWYRQLPEEGLKFMVYLQKENIIDESGMPKERFSAEFPKEGPSILRIQQVVRGDSAAYFCASSPSGSSNQPQHFGDGTRLSIL.

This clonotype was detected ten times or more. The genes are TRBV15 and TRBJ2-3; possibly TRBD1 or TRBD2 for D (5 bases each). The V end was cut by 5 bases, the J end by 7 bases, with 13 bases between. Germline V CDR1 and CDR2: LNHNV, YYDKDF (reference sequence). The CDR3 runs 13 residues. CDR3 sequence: CATSEGRAYTQYF. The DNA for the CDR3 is TGTGCCACCAGCGAGGGCAGGGCATATACGCAGTATTTT.

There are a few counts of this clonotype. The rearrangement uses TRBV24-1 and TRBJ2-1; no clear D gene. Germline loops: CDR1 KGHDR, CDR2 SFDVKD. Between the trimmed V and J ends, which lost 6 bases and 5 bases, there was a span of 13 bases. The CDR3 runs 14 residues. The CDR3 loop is CATSQIGSHNEQFF. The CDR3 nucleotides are TGTGCCACCAGTCAGATCGGAAGTCACAATGAGCAGTTCTTC.

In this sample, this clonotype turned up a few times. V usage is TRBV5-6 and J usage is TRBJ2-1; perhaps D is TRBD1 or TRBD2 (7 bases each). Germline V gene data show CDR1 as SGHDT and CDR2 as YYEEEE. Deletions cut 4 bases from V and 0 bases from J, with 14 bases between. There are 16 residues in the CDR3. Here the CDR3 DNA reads TGTGCCAGCAGCCAGGGGGGGTCGAGCTCCTACAATGAGCAGTTCTTC. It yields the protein CASSQGGSSSYNEQFF.

As DNA, the CDR3 is TGTGCCAGCAGCCCCATAAGGTCCCCCGGGGAGCTGTTTTTT. Translation gives CASSPIRSPGELFF. The chain joins TRBV7-8 to TRBJ2-2, with unresolved D. Per the germline V gene, CDR1 is SGHVS and CDR2 is FQNEAQ. V was shortened by 5 bases and J by 6 bases, with 13 bases between the two germline ends. The CDR3 consists of 14 residues.

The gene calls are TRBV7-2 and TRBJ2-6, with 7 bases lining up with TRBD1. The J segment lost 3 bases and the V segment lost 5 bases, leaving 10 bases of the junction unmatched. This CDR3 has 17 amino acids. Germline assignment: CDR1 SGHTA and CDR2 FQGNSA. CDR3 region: CASSPRQGVVGANVLTF. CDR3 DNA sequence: TGTGCCAGCAGCCCGAGACAGGGAGTGGTTGGGGCCAACGTCCTGACTTTC.

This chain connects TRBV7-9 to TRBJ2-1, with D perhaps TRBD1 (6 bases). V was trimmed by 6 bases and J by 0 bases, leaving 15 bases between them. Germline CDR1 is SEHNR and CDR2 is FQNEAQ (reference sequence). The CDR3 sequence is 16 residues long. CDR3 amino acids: CASRPGQPSSYNEQFF. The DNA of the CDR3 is TGTGCCAGCAGGCCAGGACAGCCAAGCTCCTACAATGAGCAGTTCTTC.

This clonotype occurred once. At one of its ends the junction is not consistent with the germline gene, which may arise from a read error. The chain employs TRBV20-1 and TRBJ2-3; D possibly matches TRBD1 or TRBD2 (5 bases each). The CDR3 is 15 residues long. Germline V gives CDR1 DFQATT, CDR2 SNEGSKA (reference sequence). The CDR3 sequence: CCARDPRGGTDTQYF. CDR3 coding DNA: TGCTGTGCTAGAGATCCGAGGGGCGGCACAGATACGCAGTATTTT.

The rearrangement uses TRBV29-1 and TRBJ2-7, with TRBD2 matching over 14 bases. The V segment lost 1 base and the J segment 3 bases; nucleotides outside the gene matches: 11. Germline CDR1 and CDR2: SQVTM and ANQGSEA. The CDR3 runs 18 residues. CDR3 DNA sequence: TGCAGCGTTGAAGGTGAGGGGAGCGGACTAGCGGGAGGCTACGAGCAGTACTTC. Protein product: CSVEGEGSGLAGGYEQYF.

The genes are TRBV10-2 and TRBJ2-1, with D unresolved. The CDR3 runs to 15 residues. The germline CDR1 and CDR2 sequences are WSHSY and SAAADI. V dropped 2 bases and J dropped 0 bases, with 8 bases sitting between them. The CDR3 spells CASSEGVHSYNEQFF. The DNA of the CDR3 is TGCGCCAGCAGTGAGGGGGTCCACTCCTACAATGAGCAGTTCTTC.

The CDR3 protein is CATSDLAGSGATNEKLFF. The CDR3 nucleotides read TGTGCCACCAGTGATTTAGCAGGGTCGGGGGCAACTAATGAAAAACTGTTTTTT. J is TRBJ1-4 and V is TRBV24-1; D is possibly TRBD1 (5 bases). Trimming took 1 base from V and 0 from J, leaving 14 bases between them. The CDR3 is 18 amino acids. Germline V gene sequence: CDR1 KGHDR, CDR2 SFDVKD.

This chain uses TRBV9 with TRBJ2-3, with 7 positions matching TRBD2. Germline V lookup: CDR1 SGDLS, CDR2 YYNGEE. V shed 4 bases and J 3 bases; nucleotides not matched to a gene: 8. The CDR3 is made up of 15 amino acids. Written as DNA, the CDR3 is TGTGCCAGCAGCTTAGGGAGCGGGATGACAGATACGCAGTATTTT. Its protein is CASSLGSGMTDTQYF.

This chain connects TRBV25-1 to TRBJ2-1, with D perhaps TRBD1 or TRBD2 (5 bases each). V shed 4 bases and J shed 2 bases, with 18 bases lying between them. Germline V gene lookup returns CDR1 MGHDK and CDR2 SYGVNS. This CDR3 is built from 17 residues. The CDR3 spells CASSGRPGTATYNEQFF. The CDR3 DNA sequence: TGTGCCAGCAGTGGGCGCCCTGGGACCGCAACCTACAATGAGCAGTTCTTC.

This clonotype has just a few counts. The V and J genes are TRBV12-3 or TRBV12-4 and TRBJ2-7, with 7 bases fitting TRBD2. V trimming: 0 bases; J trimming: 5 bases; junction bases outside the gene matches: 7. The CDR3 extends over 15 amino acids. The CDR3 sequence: CASSLAGGQSDEQYF. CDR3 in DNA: TGTGCCAGCAGTTTAGCGGGAGGGCAGAGCGACGAGCAGTACTTC.

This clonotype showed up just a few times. This CDR3 is CSAGSSSGNTIYF. DNA of the CDR3: TGCAGTGCTGGGTCTTCCTCTGGAAACACCATATATTTT. V gene TRBV20-1 combines with J gene TRBJ1-3; D gene ambiguous. V dropped 5 bases and J dropped 0 bases, with 8 bases sitting between them. In germline, CDR1 is DFQATT, CDR2 SNEGSKA (reference sequence). The CDR3 has 13 amino acids.

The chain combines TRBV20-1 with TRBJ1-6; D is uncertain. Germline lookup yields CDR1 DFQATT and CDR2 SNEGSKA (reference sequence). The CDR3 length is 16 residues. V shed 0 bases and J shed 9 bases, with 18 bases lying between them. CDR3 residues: CSARDLSKGEGSPLHF. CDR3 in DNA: TGCAGTGCTAGAGATCTTTCTAAGGGAGAGGGTTCACCCCTCCACTTT.

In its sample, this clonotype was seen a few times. The CDR3 region is CASSLVLVAGGLEQYF. CDR3 bases: TGTGCCAGCAGCTTAGTGTTGGTAGCGGGAGGGCTTGAGCAGTACTTC. V usage is TRBV7-2 and J usage is TRBJ2-7; TRBD2 aligns across 11 bases. Germline loops: CDR1 SGHTA, CDR2 FQGNSA. Trimming took 1 base from V and 7 from J; bases not matched to a gene: 9. This CDR3 region has 16 residues.

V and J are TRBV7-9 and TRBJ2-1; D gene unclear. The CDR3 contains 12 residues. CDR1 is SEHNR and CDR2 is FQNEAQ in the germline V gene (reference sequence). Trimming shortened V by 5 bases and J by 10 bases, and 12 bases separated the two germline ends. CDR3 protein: CASSPRHLEQFF. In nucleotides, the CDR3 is TGTGCCAGCAGCCCCCGACATCTGGAGCAGTTCTTC.

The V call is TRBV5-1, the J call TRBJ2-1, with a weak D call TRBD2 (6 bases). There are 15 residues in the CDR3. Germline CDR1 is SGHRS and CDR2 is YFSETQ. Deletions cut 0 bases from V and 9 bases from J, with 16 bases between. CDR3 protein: CASSLEWRVRLEQFF. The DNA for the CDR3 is TGCGCCAGCAGCTTGGAGTGGAGGGTACGCCTTGAGCAGTTCTTC. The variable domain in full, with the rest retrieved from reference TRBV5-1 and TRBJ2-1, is KAGVTQTPRYLIKTRGQQVTLSCSPISGHRSVSWYQQTPGQGLQFLFEYFSETQRNKGNFPGRFSGRQFSNSRSEMNVSTLELGDSALYLCASSLEWRVRLEQFFGPGTRLTVL.

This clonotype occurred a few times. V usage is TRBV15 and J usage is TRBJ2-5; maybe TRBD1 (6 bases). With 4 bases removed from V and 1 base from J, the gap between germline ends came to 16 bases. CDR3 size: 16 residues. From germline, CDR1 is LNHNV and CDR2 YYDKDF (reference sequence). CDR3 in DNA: TGTGCCACCAGCAACCCGACTGGGGGCCTCCAAGAGACCCAGTACTTC. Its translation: CATSNPTGGLQETQYF.

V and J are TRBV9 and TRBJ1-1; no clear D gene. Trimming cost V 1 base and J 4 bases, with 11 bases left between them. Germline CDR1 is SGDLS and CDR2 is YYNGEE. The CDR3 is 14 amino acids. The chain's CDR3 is CASSVSGRSTEAFF. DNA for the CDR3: TGTGCCAGCAGCGTATCTGGCAGAAGCACTGAAGCTTTCTTT. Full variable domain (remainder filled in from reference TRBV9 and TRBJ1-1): DSGVTQTPKHLITATGQRVTLRCSPRSGDLSVYWYQQSLDQGLQFLIQYYNGEERAKGNILERFSAQQFPDLHSELNLSSLELGDSALYFCASSVSGRSTEAFFGQGTRLTVV.

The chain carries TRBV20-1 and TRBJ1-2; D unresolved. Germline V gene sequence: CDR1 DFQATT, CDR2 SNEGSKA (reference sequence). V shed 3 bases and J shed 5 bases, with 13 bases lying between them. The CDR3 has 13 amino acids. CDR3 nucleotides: TGCAGTGCTAGGCCCGGGTTTCGATATGGCTACACCTTC. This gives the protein CSARPGFRYGYTF.

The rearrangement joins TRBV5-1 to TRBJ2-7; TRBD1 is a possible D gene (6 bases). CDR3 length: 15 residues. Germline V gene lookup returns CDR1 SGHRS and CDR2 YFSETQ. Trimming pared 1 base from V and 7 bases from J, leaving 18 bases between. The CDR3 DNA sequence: TGCGCCAGCAGCTTGCCGACCGGTGGGGGCGGGGAGCAGTACTTC. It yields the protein CASSLPTGGGGEQYF.